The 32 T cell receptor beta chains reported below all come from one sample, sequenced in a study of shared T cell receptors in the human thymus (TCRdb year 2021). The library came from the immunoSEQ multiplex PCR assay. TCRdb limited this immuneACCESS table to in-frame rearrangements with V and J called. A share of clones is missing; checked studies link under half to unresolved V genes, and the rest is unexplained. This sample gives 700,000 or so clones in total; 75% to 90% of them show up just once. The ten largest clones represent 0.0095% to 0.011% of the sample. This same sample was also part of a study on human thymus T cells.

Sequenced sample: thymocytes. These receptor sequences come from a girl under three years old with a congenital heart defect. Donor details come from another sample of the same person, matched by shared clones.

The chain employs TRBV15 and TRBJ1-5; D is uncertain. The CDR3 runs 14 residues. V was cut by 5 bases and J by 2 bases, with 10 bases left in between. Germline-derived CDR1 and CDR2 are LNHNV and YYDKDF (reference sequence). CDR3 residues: CATSRKRGNQPQHF. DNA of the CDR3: TGTGCCACCAGCCGAAAGCGAGGCAATCAGCCCCAGCATTTT.

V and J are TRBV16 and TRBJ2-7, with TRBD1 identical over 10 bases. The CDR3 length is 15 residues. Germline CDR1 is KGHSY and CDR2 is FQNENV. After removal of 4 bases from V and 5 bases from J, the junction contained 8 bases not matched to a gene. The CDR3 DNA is TGTGCCAGCAGCCCAACTCGGGACAGGGGTCACGAGCAGTACTTC. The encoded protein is CASSPTRDRGHEQYF.

The CDR3 sequence: CATSYELYGGRSSYEQYF. Written as DNA, the CDR3 is TGTGCCACCAGCTATGAACTTTACGGGGGACGTAGCTCCTACGAGCAGTACTTC. The J gene is TRBJ2-7, the V gene TRBV15, with a tentative D call TRBD2 (6 bases). CDR1 LNHNV and CDR2 YYDKDF come from the germline V gene (reference sequence). The CDR3 is made up of 18 amino acids. Trimming shortened V by 5 bases and J by 0 bases, and 23 bases separated the two germline ends.

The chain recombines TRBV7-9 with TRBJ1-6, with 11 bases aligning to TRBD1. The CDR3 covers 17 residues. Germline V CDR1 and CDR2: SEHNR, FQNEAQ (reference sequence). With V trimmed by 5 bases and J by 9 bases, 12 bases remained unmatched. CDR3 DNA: TGTGCCAGCAGCGTACTGGGGACAGGGGGTCGGAGTTCACCCCTCCACTTT. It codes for CASSVLGTGGRSSPLHF.

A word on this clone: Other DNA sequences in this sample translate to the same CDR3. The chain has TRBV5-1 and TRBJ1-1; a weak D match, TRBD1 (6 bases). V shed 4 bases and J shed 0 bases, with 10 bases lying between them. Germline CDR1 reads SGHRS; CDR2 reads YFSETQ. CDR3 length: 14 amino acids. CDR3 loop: CASSPTGLNTEAFF. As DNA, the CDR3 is TGCGCCAGCAGCCCCACAGGGTTGAACACTGAAGCTTTCTTT.

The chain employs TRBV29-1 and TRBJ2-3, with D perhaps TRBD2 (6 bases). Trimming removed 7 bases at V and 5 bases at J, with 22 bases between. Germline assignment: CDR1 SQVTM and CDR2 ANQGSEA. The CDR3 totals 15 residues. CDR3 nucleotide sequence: TGCAGCGCTAAGCACCGGGACGGACTACGAGATACGCAGTATTTT. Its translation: CSAKHRDGLRDTQYF.

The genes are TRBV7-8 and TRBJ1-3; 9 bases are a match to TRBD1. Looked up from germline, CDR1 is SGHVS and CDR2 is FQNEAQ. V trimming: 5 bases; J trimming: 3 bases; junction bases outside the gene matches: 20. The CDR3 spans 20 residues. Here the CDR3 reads CASSPTTLASGTGSGNTIYF. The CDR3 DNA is TGTGCCAGCAGCCCAACGACCCTTGCTAGTGGGACAGGGAGTGGAAACACCATATATTTT.

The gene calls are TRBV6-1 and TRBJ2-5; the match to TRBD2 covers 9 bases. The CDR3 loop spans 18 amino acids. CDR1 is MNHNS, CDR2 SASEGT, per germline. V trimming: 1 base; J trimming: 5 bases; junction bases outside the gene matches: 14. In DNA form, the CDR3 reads TGTGCCAGCAGTGAAGACTATGCGGGGGGGCCTTACTGGGAGACCCAGTACTTC. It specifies CASSEDYAGGPYWETQYF.

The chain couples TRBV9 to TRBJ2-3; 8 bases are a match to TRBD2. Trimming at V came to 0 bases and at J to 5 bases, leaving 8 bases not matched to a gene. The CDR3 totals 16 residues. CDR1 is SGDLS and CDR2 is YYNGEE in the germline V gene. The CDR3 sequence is CASSVAAGGVRDTQYF. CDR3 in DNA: TGTGCCAGCAGCGTAGCGGCGGGGGGCGTTCGAGATACGCAGTATTTT. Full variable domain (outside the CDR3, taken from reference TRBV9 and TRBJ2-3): DSGVTQTPKHLITATGQRVTLRCSPRSGDLSVYWYQQSLDQGLQFLIQYYNGEERAKGNILERFSAQQFPDLHSELNLSSLELGDSALYFCASSVAAGGVRDTQYFGPGTRLTVL.

CDR3 coding DNA: TGTGCCAGCAGCTCACTGGGGGGGGCGAGGGGCTACACCTTC. Amino acids: CASSSLGGARGYTF. The chain is built from TRBV7-2 and TRBJ1-2; a possible D gene is TRBD1 (6 bases). The CDR3 runs 14 residues. Germline lookup yields CDR1 SGHTA and CDR2 FQGNSA. V was cut by 4 bases and J by 8 bases, with 17 bases left in between. Filled out from reference TRBV7-2 and TRBJ1-2, the complete variable domain reads GAGVSQSPSNKVTEKGKDVELRCDPISGHTALYWYRQSLGQGLEFLIYFQGNSAPDKSGLPSDRFSAERTGGSVSTLTIQRTQQEDSAVYLCASSSLGGARGYTFGSGTRLTVV.

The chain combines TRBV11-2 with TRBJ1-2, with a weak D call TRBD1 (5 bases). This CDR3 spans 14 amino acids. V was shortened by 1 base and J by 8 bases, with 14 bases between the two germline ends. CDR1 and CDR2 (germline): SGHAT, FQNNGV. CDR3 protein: CASSLGGRLAGYTF. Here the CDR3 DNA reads TGTGCCAGCAGCTTAGGGGGCCGATTGGCGGGCTACACCTTC.

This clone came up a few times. In DNA form, the CDR3 reads TGCGCCAGCAGCCGGGGACAGGGAGGTAGTAGCACAGATACGCAGTATTTT. It translates to CASSRGQGGSSTDTQYF. This rearrangement joins TRBV4-1 to TRBJ2-3; TRBD1 matches at 9 bases. The CDR3 sequence is 17 residues long. Germline-derived CDR1 and CDR2 are MGHRA and YSYEKL. Unmatched junction bases numbered 8, after V lost 4 bases and J lost 0 bases.

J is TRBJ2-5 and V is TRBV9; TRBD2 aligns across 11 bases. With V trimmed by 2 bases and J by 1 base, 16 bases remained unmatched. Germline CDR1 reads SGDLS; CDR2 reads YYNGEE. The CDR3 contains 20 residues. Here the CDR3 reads CASSVDSGGEGGRGQETQYF. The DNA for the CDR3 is TGTGCCAGCAGCGTGGATAGCGGGGGGGAAGGGGGTAGGGGCCAAGAGACCCAGTACTTC.

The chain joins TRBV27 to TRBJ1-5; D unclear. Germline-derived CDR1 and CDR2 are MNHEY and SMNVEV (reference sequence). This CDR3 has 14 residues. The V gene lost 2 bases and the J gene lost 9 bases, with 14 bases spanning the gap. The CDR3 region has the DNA TGTGCCAGCAGTTTAAGAGGGCCGCGAGCGCCCCAGCATTTT. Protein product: CASSLRGPRAPQHF.

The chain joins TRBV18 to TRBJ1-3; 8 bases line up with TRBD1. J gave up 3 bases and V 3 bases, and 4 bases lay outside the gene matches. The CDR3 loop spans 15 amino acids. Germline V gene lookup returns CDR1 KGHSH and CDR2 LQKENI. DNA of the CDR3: TGTGCCAGCTCACCCGGACAGGGCGATGGAAACACCATATATTTT. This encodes CASSPGQGDGNTIYF.

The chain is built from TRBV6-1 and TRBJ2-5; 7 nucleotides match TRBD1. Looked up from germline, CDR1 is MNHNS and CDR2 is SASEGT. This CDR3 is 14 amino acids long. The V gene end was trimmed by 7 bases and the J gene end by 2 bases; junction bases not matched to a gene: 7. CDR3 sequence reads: CASTHRGRQETQYF. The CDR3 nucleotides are TGTGCCAGCACCCACAGGGGAAGACAAGAGACCCAGTACTTC.

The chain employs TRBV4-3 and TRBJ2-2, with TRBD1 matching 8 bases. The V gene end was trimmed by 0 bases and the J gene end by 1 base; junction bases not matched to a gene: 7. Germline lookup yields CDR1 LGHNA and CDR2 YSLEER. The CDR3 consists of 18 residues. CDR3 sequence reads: CASSQDRGRVVNTGELFF. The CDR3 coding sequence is TGCGCCAGCAGCCAAGACAGGGGGCGAGTGGTGAACACCGGGGAGCTGTTTTTT.

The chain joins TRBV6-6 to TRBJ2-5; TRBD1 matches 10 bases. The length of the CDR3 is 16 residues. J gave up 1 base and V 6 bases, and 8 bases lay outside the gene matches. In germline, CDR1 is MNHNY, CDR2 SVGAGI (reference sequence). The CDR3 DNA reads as TGTGCCAGCAGAGGGCCGGGACAGGGGATCCAAGAGACCCAGTACTTC. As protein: CASRGPGQGIQETQYF.

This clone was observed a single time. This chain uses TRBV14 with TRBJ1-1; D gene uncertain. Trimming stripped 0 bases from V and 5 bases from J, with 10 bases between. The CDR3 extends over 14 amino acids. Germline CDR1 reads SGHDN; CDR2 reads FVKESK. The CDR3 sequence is CASSQESRKTEAFF. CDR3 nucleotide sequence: TGTGCCAGCAGCCAAGAATCGAGAAAAACTGAAGCTTTCTTT.

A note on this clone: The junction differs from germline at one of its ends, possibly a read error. CDR3 in DNA: TGTACCAGCAGATCGAGGGTGGAACAACAAGAGACCCAGTACTTC. This gives the protein CTSRSRVEQQETQYF. The chain joins TRBV6-5 to TRBJ2-5; possible D gene TRBD2, 5 bases. Germline CDR1 is MNHEY and CDR2 is SVGAGI. The length of the CDR3 is 15 residues.

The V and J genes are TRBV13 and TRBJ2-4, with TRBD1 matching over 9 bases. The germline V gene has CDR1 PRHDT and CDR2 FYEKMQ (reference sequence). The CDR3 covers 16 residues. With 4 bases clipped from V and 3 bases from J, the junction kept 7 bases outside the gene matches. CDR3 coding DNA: TGTGCCAGCAGCTCTGGGACAGGGAAGGACAAAAACATTCAGTACTTC. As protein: CASSSGTGKDKNIQYF.

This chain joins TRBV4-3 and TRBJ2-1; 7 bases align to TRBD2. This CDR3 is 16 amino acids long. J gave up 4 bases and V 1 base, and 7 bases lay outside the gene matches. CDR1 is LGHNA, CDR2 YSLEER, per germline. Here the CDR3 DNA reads TGCGCCAGCAGCCAAGGATCGGGGGGAGGATACAATGAGCAGTTCTTC. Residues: CASSQGSGGGYNEQFF.

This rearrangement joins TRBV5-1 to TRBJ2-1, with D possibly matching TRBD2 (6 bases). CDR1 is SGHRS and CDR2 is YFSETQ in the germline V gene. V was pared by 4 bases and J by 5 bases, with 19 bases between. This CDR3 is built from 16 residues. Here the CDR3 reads CASSEDAGRNHNEQFF. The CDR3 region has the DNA TGCGCCAGCAGCGAGGACGCGGGGAGAAACCACAATGAGCAGTTCTTC.

The CDR3 region is CASSFRLAGARLSYNEQFF. Written as DNA, the CDR3 is TGCGCCAGCAGCTTCCGACTAGCGGGGGCCCGTCTCTCCTACAATGAGCAGTTCTTC. The V and J genes are TRBV5-1 and TRBJ2-1, with 12 bases lining up with TRBD2. The junction had 9 bases not matched to a gene; V was cut back by 2 bases and J by 0 bases. Germline V CDR1 and CDR2: SGHRS, YFSETQ. The CDR3 runs to 19 residues.

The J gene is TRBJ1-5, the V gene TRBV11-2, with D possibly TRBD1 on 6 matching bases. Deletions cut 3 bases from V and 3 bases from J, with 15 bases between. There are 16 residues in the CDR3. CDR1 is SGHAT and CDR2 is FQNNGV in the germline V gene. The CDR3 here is CASSLGSGVDNQPQHF. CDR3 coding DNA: TGTGCCAGCAGCTTGGGGTCAGGGGTCGACAATCAGCCCCAGCATTTT. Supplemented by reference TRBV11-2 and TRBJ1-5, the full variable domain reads EAGVAQSPRYKIIEKRQSVAFWCNPISGHATLYWYQQILGQGPKLLIQFQNNGVVDDSQLPKDRFSAERLKGVDSTLKIQPAKLEDSAVYLCASSLGSGVDNQPQHFGDGTRLSIL.

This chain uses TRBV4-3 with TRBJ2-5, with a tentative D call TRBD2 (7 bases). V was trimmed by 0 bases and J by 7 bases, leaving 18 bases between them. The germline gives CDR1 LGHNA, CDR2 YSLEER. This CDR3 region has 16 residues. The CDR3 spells CASSQDSGGAGGTQYF. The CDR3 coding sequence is TGCGCCAGCAGCCAAGATTCGGGGGGCGCCGGCGGGACCCAGTACTTC.

The chain's CDR3 is CATIPGGQGVLNTIYF. The CDR3 nucleotides read TGTGCCACCATCCCGGGGGGACAGGGAGTACTGAACACCATATATTTT. V and J are TRBV2 and TRBJ1-3; TRBD1 matches 9 bases. The CDR3 contains 16 residues. Germline trimming cut 10 bases from V and 7 bases from J; bases unmatched to any gene: 17. From germline, CDR1 is SNHLY and CDR2 FYNNEI. The variable domain in full, completed from reference TRBV2 and TRBJ1-3, reads EPEVTQTPSHQVTQMGQEVILRCVPISNHLYFYWYRQILGQKVEFLVSFYNNEISEKSEIFDDQFSVERPDGSNFTLKIRSTKLEDSAMYFCATIPGGQGVLNTIYFGEGSWLTVV.

The CDR3: CASSMIRGSGANVLTF. For the CDR3, the DNA is TGTGCCAGTAGTATGATTAGGGGATCTGGGGCCAACGTCCTGACTTTC. This rearrangement joins TRBV19 to TRBJ2-6; maybe TRBD1 (5 bases). The CDR3 is 16 residues long. CDR1 and CDR2 (germline): LNHDA, SQIVND (reference sequence). The V gene lost 3 bases and the J gene lost 1 base, with 10 bases spanning the gap.

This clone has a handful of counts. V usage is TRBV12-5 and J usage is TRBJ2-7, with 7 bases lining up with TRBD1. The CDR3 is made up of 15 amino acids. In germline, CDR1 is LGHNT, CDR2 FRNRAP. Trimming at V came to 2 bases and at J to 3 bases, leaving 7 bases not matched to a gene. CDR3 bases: TGTGCTAGTGGTTTGCGACAGGGTAGGTACTACGAGCAGTACTTC. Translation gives CASGLRQGRYYEQYF.

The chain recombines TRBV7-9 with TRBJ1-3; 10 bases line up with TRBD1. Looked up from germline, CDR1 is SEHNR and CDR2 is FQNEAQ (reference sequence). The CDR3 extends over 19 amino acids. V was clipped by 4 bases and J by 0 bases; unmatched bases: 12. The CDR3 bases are TGTGCCAGCAGCTCTAGGGGGACAGGGGTTATCAACTCTGGAAACACCATATATTTT. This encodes CASSSRGTGVINSGNTIYF.

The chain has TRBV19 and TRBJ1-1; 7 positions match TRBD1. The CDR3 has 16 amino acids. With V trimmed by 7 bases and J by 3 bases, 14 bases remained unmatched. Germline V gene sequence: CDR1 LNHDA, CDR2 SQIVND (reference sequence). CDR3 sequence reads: CASIDRVGPGDTEAFF. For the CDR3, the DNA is TGTGCCAGTATCGACAGGGTAGGCCCCGGGGACACTGAAGCTTTCTTT.

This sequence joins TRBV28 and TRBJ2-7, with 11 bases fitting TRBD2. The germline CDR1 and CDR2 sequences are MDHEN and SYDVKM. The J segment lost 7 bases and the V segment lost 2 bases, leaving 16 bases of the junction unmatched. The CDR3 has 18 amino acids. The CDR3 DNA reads TGTGCCAGCAGTTTACGGCTAGCGGGGGGCCCCAATATACTAGAGCAGTACTTC. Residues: CASSLRLAGGPNILEQYF.